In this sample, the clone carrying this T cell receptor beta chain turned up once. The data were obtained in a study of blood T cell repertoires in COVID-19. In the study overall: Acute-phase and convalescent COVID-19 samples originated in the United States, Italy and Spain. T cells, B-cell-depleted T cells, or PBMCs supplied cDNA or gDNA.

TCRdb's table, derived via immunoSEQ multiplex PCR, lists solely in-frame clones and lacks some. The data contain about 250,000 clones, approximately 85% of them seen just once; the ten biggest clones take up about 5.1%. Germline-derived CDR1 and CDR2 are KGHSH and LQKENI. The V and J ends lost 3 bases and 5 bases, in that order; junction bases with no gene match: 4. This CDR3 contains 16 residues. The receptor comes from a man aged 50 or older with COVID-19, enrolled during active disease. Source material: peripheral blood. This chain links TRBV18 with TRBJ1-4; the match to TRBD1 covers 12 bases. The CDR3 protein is CASSPGTGGANEKLFF. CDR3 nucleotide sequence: TGTGCCAGCTCACCTGGGACAGGGGGCGCGAATGAAAAACTGTTTTTT.